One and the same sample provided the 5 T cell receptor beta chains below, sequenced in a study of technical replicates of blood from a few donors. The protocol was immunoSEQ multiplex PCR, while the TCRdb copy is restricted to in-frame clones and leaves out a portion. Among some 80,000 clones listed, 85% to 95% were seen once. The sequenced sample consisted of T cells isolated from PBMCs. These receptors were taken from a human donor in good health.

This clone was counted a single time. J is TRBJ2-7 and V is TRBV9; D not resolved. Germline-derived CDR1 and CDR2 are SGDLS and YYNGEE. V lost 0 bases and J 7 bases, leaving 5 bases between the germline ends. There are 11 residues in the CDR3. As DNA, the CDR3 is TGTGCCAGCAGCGTAGGGAGAGAGCAGTACTTC. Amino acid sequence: CASSVGREQYF.

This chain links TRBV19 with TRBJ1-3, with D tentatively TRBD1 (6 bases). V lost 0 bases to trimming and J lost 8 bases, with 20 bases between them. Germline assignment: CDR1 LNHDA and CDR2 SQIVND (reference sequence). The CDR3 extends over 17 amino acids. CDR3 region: CASSIDGTQGPLHTIYF. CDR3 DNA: TGTGCCAGTAGTATAGATGGAACCCAGGGGCCTCTGCACACCATATATTTT.

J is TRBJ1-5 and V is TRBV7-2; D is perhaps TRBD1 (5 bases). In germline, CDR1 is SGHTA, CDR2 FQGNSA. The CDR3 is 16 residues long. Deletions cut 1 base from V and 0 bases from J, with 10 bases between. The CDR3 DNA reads TGTGCCAGCAGCTTAGTAGGGGTGTATAGCAATCAGCCCCAGCATTTT. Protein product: CASSLVGVYSNQPQHF.

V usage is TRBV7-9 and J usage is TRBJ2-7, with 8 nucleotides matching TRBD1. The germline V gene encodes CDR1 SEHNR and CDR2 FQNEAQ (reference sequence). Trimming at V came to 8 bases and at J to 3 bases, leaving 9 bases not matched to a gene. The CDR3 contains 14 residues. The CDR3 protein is CASEPKTGVYEQYF. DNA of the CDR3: TGTGCCAGCGAACCGAAGACAGGGGTCTACGAGCAGTACTTC.

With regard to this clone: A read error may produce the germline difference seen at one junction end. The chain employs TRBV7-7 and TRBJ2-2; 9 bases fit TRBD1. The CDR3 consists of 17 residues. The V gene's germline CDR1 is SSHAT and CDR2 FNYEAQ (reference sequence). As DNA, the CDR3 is TGTGCTAGCAGTCCCTTTTCGGGACAGGGCTTCACCGGGGAGCTGTTTTTT. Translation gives CASSPFSGQGFTGELFF.